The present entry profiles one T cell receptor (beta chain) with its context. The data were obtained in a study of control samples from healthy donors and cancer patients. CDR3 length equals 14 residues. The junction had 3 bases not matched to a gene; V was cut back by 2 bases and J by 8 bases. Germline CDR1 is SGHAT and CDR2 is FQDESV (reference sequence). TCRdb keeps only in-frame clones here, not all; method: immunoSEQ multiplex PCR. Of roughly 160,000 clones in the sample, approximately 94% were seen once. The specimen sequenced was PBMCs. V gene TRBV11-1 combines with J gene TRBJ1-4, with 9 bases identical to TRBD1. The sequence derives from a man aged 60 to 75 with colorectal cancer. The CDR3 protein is CASSLWTGEEKLFF. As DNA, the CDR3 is TGTGCCAGCAGCTTATGGACAGGGGAGGAAAAACTGTTTTTT. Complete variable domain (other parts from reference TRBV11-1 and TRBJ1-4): EAEVAQSPRYKITEKSQAVAFWCDPISGHATLYWYRQILGQGPELLVQFQDESVVDDSQLPKDRFSAERLKGVDSTLKIQPAELGDSAMYLCASSLWTGEEKLFFGSGTQLSVL.